This entry lists 4 T cell receptor beta chains sequenced from one sample in a study of shared clonotypes between healthy human individuals. The method was immunoSEQ multiplex PCR; TCRdb's version includes in-frame clones alone and lacks a portion of them. The table includes about 480,000 clones, approximately 79% detected once. Sequencing was carried out using PBMCs. The receptors were sampled from a woman in her 40s in good health. Some clones in this sample may be carry-over from other donors' samples.

This rearrangement joins TRBV7-9 to TRBJ2-4, with TRBD2 identical over 9 bases. Germline lookup yields CDR1 SEHNR and CDR2 FQNEAQ (reference sequence). Unmatched junction bases numbered 8, after V lost 2 bases and J lost 6 bases. The CDR3 consists of 16 residues. CDR3 nucleotides: TGTGCCAGCAGCTTAAGGATAGCGGGAGCGAGAAACATTCAGTACTTC. This encodes CASSLRIAGARNIQYF.

This clone was counted between two and nine times. Other DNA sequences of this sample code for an identical CDR3. CDR3 residues: CAVERQGAGGELFF. In DNA form, the CDR3 reads TGTGCCGTAGAACGACAGGGGGCTGGCGGGGAGCTGTTTTTT. The rearrangement uses TRBV7-7 and TRBJ2-2; 10 bases line up with TRBD1. The CDR3 extends over 14 amino acids. J lost 7 bases, V lost 11 bases, and 10 bases had no gene match. Germline lookup yields CDR1 SSHAT and CDR2 FNYEAQ (reference sequence).

CDR3 sequence (DNA): TGTGCCAGCAGCATCGACGGGACTAGCGAATACAATGAGCAGTTCTTC. This sequence encodes CASSIDGTSEYNEQFF. J is TRBJ2-1 and V is TRBV9, with 10 bases fitting TRBD2. There are 16 residues in the CDR3. CDR1 is SGDLS, CDR2 YYNGEE, per germline. V lost 4 bases to trimming and J lost 4 bases; unmatched junction nucleotides: 8.

This clone has just one count. This chain uses TRBV5-1 with TRBJ1-2; 8 bases are a match to TRBD1. The CDR3 length is 15 residues. The germline gives CDR1 SGHRS, CDR2 YFSETQ. V lost 0 bases, J lost 1 base, and 2 bases stayed unmatched. The CDR3 coding sequence is TGCGCCAGCAGCTTGGCCGGACAGGGTAACTATGGCTACACCTTC. Residues: CASSLAGQGNYGYTF.